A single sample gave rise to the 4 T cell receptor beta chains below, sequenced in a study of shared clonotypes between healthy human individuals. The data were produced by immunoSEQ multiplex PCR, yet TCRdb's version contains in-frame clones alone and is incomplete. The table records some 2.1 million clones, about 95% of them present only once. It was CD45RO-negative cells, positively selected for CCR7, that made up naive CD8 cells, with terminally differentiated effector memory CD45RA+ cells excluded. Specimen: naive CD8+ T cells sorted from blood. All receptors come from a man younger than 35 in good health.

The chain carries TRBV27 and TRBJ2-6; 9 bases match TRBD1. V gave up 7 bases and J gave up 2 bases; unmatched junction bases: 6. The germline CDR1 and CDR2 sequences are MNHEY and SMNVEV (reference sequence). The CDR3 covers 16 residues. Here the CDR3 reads CASNAGTGTGANVLTF. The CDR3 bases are TGTGCCAGCAATGCCGGGACAGGGACTGGGGCCAACGTCCTGACTTTC.

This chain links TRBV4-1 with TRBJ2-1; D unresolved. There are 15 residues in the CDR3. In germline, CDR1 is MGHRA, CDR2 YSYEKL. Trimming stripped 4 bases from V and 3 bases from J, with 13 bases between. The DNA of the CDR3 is TGCGCCAGCAGCCCCGCGGCAGGTGACTACAATGAGCAGTTCTTC. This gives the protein CASSPAAGDYNEQFF.

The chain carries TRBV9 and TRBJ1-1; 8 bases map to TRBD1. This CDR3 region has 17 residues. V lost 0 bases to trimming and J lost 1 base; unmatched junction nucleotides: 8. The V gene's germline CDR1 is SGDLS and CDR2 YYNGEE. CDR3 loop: CASSVVGQGAGNTEAFF. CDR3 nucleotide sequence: TGTGCCAGCAGCGTAGTTGGGCAGGGGGCTGGGAACACTGAAGCTTTCTTT.

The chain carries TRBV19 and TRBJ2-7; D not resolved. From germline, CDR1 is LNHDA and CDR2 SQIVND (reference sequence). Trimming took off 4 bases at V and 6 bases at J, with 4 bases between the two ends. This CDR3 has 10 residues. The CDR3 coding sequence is TGTGCCAGTAGTAATGGCGAGCAGTACTTC. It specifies CASSNGEQYF.